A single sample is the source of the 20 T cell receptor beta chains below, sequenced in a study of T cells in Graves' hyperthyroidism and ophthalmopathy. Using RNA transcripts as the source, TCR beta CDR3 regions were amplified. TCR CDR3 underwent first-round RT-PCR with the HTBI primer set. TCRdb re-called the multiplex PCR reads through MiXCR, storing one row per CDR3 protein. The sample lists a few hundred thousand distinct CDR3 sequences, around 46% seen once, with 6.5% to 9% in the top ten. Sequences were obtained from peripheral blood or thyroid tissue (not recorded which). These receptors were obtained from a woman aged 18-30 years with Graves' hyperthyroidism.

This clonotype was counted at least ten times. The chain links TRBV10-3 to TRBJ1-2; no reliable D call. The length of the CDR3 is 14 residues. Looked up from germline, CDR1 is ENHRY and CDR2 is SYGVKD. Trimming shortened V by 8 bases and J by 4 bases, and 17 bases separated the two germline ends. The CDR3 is CAILRSEAGYGYTF. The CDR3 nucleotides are TGTGCCATCTTACGGTCAGAGGCTGGCTATGGCTACACCTTC.

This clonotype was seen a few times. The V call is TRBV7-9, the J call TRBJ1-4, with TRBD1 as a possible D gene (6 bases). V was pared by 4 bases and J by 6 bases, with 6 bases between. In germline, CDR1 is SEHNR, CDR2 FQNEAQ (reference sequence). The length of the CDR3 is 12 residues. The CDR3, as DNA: TGTGCCAGCAGCTGGACAGATGAAAAACTGTTTTTT. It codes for CASSWTDEKLFF.

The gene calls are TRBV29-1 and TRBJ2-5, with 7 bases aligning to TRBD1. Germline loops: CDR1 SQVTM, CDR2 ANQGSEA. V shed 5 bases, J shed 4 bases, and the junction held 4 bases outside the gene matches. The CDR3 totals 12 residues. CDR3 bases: TGCAGCGTTAGACAGGGAGTAGAGACCCAGTACTTC. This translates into CSVRQGVETQYF.

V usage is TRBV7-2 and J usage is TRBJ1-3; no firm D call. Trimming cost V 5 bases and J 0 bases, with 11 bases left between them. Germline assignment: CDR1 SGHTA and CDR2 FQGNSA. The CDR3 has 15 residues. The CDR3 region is CASSRTVSSGNTIYF. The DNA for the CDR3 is TGTGCCAGCAGCAGGACCGTAAGCTCTGGAAACACCATATATTTT.

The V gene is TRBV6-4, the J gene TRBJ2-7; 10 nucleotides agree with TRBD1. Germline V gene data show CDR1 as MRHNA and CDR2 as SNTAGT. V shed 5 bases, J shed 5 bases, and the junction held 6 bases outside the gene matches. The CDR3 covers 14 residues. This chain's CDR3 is CASSPPGTGDEQYF. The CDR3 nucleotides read TGTGCCAGCAGTCCACCCGGGACAGGGGACGAGCAGTACTTC.

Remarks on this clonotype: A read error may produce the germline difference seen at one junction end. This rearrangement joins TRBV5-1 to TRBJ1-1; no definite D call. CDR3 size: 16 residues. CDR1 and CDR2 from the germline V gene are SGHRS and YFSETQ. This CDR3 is CASSDHDLTGNTEAFF. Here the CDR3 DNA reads TGTGCCAGCAGCGATCACGACCTGACCGGTAACACTGAAGCTTTCTTT.

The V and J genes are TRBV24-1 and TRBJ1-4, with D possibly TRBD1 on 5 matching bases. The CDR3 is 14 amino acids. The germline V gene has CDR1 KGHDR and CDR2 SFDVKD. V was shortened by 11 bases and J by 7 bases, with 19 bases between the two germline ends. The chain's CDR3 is CASARDRTTEKLFF. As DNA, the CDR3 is TGTGCCAGCGCGCGGGACCGGACGACTGAAAAACTGTTTTTT.

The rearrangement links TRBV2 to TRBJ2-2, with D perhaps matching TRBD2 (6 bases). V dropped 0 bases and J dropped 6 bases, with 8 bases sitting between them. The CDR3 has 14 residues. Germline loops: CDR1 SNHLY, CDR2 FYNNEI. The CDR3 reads CASSEARRAGELFF. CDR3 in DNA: TGTGCCAGCAGTGAAGCGCGGAGGGCCGGGGAGCTGTTTTTT.

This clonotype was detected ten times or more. CDR3 amino acids: CASRWTALLGYTF. CDR3 bases: TGCGCCAGCAGGTGGACGGCCCTATTGGGCTACACCTTC. J is TRBJ1-2 and V is TRBV10-1, with D hard to call. Germline values: CDR1 WNHNN, CDR2 SYGVQD (reference sequence). Trimming left V 6 bases short and J 8 bases short, with 16 bases between. CDR3 length: 13 residues.

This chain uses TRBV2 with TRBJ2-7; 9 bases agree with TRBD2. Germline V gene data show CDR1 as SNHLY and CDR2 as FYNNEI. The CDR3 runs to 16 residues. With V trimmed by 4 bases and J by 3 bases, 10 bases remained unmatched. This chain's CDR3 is CASSALSPSGIYEQYF. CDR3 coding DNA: TGTGCCAGCAGTGCCCTTAGCCCTAGCGGGATCTACGAGCAGTACTTC.

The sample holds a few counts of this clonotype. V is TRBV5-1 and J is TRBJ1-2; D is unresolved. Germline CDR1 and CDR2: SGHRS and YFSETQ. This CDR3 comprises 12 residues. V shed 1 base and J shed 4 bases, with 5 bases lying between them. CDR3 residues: CASSLNSYGYTF. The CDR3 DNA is TGCGCCAGCAGCTTGAACAGCTATGGCTACACCTTC.

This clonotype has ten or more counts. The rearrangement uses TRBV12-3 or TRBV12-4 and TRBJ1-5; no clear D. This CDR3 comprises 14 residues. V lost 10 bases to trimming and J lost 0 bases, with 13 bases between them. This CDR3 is CATTSRASNQPQHF. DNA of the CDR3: TGTGCCACCACTTCAAGGGCTAGCAATCAGCCCCAGCATTTT.

The CDR3 loop is CSVEEIGHSQTQYF. The CDR3, as DNA: TGCAGCGTTGAAGAAATAGGGCACAGTCAGACCCAGTACTTC. This chain uses TRBV29-1 with TRBJ2-5; no reliable D call. Trimming pared 0 bases from V and 6 bases from J, leaving 14 bases between. The CDR3 consists of 14 residues. Looked up from germline, CDR1 is SQVTM and CDR2 is ANQGSEA.

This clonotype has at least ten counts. CDR3 sequence: CASSSRDGTYEQYF. As DNA, the CDR3 is TGTGCCAGCAGCTCTCGGGACGGAACCTACGAGCAGTACTTC. The chain joins TRBV7-8 to TRBJ2-7; D might be TRBD1 or TRBD2, each matching 5 bases. The germline V gene has CDR1 SGHVS and CDR2 FQNEAQ. The CDR3 sequence is 14 residues long. The V and J ends lost 4 bases and 2 bases respectively, with 12 bases between them.

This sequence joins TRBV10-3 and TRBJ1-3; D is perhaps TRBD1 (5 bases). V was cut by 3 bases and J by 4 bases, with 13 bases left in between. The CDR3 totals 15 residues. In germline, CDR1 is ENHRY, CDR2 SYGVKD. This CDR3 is CAISDLSRVGNTIYF. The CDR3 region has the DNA TGTGCCATCAGTGATTTGAGCAGGGTCGGAAACACCATATATTTT.

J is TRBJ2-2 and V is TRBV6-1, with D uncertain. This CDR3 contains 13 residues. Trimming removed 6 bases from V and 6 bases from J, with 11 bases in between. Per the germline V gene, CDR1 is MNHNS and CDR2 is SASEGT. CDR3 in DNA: TGTGCCAGCAGGGCCGACATTGCCGGGGAGCTGTTTTTT. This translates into CASRADIAGELFF.

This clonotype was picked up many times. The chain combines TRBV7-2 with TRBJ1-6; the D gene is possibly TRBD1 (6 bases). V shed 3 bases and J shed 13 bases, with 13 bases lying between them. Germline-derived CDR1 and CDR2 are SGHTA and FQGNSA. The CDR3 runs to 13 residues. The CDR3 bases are TGTGCCAGCAGCTTGGGTTCCGGACAGCCCCTCCACTTT. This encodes CASSLGSGQPLHF.

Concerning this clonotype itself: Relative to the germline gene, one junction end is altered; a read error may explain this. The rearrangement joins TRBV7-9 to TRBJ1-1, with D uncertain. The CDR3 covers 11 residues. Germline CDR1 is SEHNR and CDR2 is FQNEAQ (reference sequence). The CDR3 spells CASGLASEAFF. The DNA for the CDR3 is TGTGCCAGCGGCTTAGCCAGTGAAGCTTTCTTT.

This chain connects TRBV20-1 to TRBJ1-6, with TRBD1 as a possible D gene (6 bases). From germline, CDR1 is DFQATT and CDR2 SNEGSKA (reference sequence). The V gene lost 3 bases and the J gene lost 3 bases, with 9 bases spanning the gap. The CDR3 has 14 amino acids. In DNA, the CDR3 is TGCAGTGCTAGCCAGGGGCGCTATAATTCACCCCTCCACTTT. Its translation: CSASQGRYNSPLHF.

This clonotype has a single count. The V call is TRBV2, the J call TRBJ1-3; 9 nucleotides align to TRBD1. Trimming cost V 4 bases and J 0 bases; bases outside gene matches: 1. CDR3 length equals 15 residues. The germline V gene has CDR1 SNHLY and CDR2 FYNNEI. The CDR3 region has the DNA TGTGCCAGCAGTGGGGACAGGGCCTCTGGAAACACCATATATTTT. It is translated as CASSGDRASGNTIYF.